The following is a T cell receptor (beta chain) sequence with its context. Assay: immunoSEQ multiplex PCR; the TCRdb copy retains only in-frame clones and omits some. In the table there are about 150,000 clones, around 87% of which are singletons. The sample originates from a study of blood T cell repertoires in COVID-19. Trimming took 6 bases from V and 4 from J; bases not matched to a gene: 7. CDR3 length: 14 amino acids. The germline gives CDR1 MNHEY, CDR2 SMNVEV (reference sequence). The material sequenced was peripheral blood. The TCR was taken from a woman aged 55-69 years with active or convalescent COVID-19. This sequence joins TRBV27 and TRBJ2-7, with TRBD1 matching over 9 bases. CDR3 amino acids: CASRHSQGAYEQYF. CDR3 in DNA: TGTGCCAGCAGACACTCACAGGGGGCTTACGAGCAGTACTTC.